Presented here are 17 T cell receptor beta chains from one specimen sequenced in a study. Libraries were prepared by immunoSEQ multiplex PCR; TCRdb keeps only in-frame clonotypes and omits some of them. The table lists around 49,000 clones, 90% to 95% of them singletons. The material sequenced was PBMCs. These receptors all stem from a man in his forties or fifties with rheumatoid arthritis.

The chain recombines TRBV19 with TRBJ1-2; 8 bases align to TRBD1. This CDR3 region has 16 residues. Germline CDR1 reads LNHDA; CDR2 reads SQIVND (reference sequence). V trimming: 2 bases; J trimming: 0 bases; junction bases outside the gene matches: 5. The CDR3 reads CASSISGQASNYGYTF. CDR3 nucleotides: TGTGCCAGTAGTATATCGGGACAGGCCTCTAACTATGGCTACACCTTC.

The chain links TRBV30 to TRBJ1-5; TRBD1 is a possible D gene (5 bases). The V and J ends lost 0 bases and 10 bases respectively, with 7 bases between them. Germline values: CDR1 GTSNPN, CDR2 SVGIG (reference sequence). The CDR3 loop spans 11 amino acids. CDR3 DNA sequence: TGTGCCTGGAGTGTTCAGGGTCCCCAGCATTTT. It is translated as CAWSVQGPQHF.

The V call is TRBV7-3, the J call TRBJ2-7, with D possibly TRBD1 on 6 matching bases. Germline V CDR1 and CDR2: SGHTA, FQGTGA. This CDR3 spans 15 amino acids. V lost 3 bases, J lost 1 base, and 13 bases lay in between. CDR3 in amino acids: CASSFSGDGSYEQYF. CDR3 coding DNA: TGTGCCAGCAGCTTTTCAGGGGACGGATCCTACGAGCAGTACTTC.

The V and J genes are TRBV7-9 and TRBJ2-5, with 7 bases that match TRBD1. The CDR3 is 14 amino acids. The germline V gene encodes CDR1 SEHNR and CDR2 FQNEAQ (reference sequence). The V gene end was trimmed by 3 bases and the J gene end by 4 bases; junction bases not matched to a gene: 5. This chain's CDR3 is CASSFEGGGETQYF. The CDR3 DNA sequence: TGTGCCAGCAGCTTTGAAGGGGGCGGAGAGACCCAGTACTTC. The full variable domain, in which reference TRBV7-9 and TRBJ2-5 provide the parts outside the CDR3, is DTGVSQNPRHKITKRGQNVTFRCDPISEHNRLYWYRQTLGQGPEFLTYFQNEAQLEKSRLLSDRFSAERPKGSFSTLEIQRTEQGDSAMYLCASSFEGGGETQYFGPGTRLLVL.

The V and J genes are TRBV29-1 and TRBJ1-1, with TRBD1 matching 7 bases. Germline V gene lookup returns CDR1 SQVTM and CDR2 ANQGSEA. CDR3 length: 13 residues. V trimming: 5 bases; J trimming: 2 bases; junction bases outside the gene matches: 5. The CDR3 coding sequence is TGCAGCGTTTCGACAGGGTACAACACTGAAGCTTTCTTT. Its protein is CSVSTGYNTEAFF.

The chain is built from TRBV6-5 and TRBJ2-1, with D perhaps TRBD2 (7 bases). The CDR3 is 16 residues long. The germline V gene has CDR1 MNHEY and CDR2 SVGAGI. V lost 0 bases and J lost 2, with 11 bases in between. The CDR3 DNA is TGTGCCAGCAGTTACTCGCGGGGGCATACCTACAATGAGCAGTTCTTC. Protein sequence: CASSYSRGHTYNEQFF.

V is TRBV5-1 and J is TRBJ1-2, with 9 bases aligning to TRBD1. The CDR3 totals 15 residues. Trimming removed 2 bases from V and 7 bases from J; junction bases left unmatched: 9. Germline CDR1 is SGHRS and CDR2 is YFSETQ. The CDR3 here is CASSFLQGASVGYTF. In DNA form, the CDR3 reads TGCGCCAGCAGCTTTTTACAGGGGGCGTCGGTTGGCTACACCTTC.

The rearrangement uses TRBV5-1 and TRBJ2-2, with 8 bases matching TRBD2. In germline, CDR1 is SGHRS, CDR2 YFSETQ. This CDR3 region has 15 residues. V trimming: 5 bases; J trimming: 1 base; junction bases outside the gene matches: 4. The CDR3 here is CASSTAGGNTGELFF. CDR3 sequence (DNA): TGCGCCAGCAGTACGGCGGGAGGGAACACCGGGGAGCTGTTTTTT.

The chain uses TRBV5-6 and TRBJ1-5; D may be TRBD1 (5 bases). CDR1 and CDR2 from the germline V gene are SGHDT and YYEEEE. V was cut by 2 bases and J by 3 bases, with 12 bases left in between. CDR3 length equals 15 residues. CDR3 sequence reads: CASSFRGVHNQPQHF. Written as DNA, the CDR3 is TGTGCCAGCAGCTTTAGAGGGGTCCACAATCAGCCCCAGCATTTT.

This chain links TRBV19 with TRBJ2-1; 8 nucleotides match TRBD2. Trimming removed 0 bases from V and 7 bases from J; junction bases left unmatched: 8. In germline, CDR1 is LNHDA, CDR2 SQIVND (reference sequence). This CDR3 contains 16 residues. In DNA form, the CDR3 reads TGTGCCAGTAGTATAGATTCCAGCGGGAGAAGAAATGAGCAGTTCTTC. Translated: CASSIDSSGRRNEQFF.

This chain uses TRBV4-1 with TRBJ2-3; 7 bases align to TRBD2. With V trimmed by 0 bases and J by 4 bases, 7 bases remained unmatched. This CDR3 comprises 16 residues. In germline, CDR1 is MGHRA, CDR2 YSYEKL. The DNA for the CDR3 is TGCGCCAGCAGCCAAGAAACAGCGGGATTCGCAGATACGCAGTATTTT. This encodes CASSQETAGFADTQYF.

V gene TRBV6-5 combines with J gene TRBJ1-1, with TRBD1 as a possible D gene (5 bases). Per the germline V gene, CDR1 is MNHEY and CDR2 is SVGAGI. This CDR3 is 15 amino acids long. Trimming shortened V by 2 bases and J by 6 bases, and 16 bases separated the two germline ends. CDR3 region: CASSYRSGGIAEAFF. DNA for the CDR3: TGTGCCAGCAGTTACCGATCGGGGGGGATCGCTGAAGCTTTCTTT.

This chain connects TRBV7-3 to TRBJ2-5, with 10 bases that match TRBD2. The CDR3 runs 16 residues. The V gene end was trimmed by 2 bases and the J gene end by 2 bases; junction bases not matched to a gene: 5. CDR1 is SGHTA and CDR2 is FQGTGA in the germline V gene. CDR3 residues: CASSLWGTSAQETQYF. CDR3 bases: TGTGCCAGCAGCTTATGGGGGACTAGCGCACAAGAGACCCAGTACTTC.

J is TRBJ2-1 and V is TRBV18; 8 positions agree with TRBD2. The V gene's germline CDR1 is KGHSH and CDR2 LQKENI. This CDR3 is built from 16 residues. The V gene end was trimmed by 2 bases and the J gene end by 7 bases; junction bases not matched to a gene: 10. The CDR3 reads CASSPEVERGRNEQFF. Here the CDR3 DNA reads TGTGCCAGCTCACCAGAGGTCGAGCGGGGGAGAAATGAGCAGTTCTTC.

This clone was seen once. The chain employs TRBV18 and TRBJ1-1; maybe TRBD1 (5 bases). Per the germline V gene, CDR1 is KGHSH and CDR2 is LQKENI. The CDR3 runs to 14 residues. The ends were cut back, 2 bases at V and 0 bases at J, with 7 bases in the middle. The CDR3 protein is CASSPKGLNTEAFF. In DNA form, the CDR3 reads TGTGCCAGCTCACCAAAGGGGTTGAACACTGAAGCTTTCTTT.

The genes are TRBV5-6 and TRBJ2-5; possible D gene TRBD2, 7 bases. The CDR3 sequence is 14 residues long. Germline CDR1 SGHDT, CDR2 YYEEEE. V was pared by 4 bases and J by 5 bases, with 15 bases between. The CDR3 bases are TGTGCCAGCAGCGGCTGGGGGGGCCTGGAGACCCAGTACTTC. Amino acid sequence: CASSGWGGLETQYF.

The rearrangement joins TRBV7-6 to TRBJ2-2; 9 bases line up with TRBD1. Germline V gene data show CDR1 as SGHVS and CDR2 as FNYEAQ. CDR3 length: 16 amino acids. V trimming: 5 bases; J trimming: 4 bases; junction bases outside the gene matches: 8. The DNA for the CDR3 is TGTGCCAGCAGCGAAGCCGGGACAGGGAGCACCGGGGAGCTGTTTTTT. Translation gives CASSEAGTGSTGELFF.